This paragraph covers one T cell receptor (beta chain) sequence. Its antigen is unknown. The CDR3 is 14 amino acids. V was trimmed by 10 bases and J by 5 bases, leaving 20 bases between them. Germline CDR1 SGHVS, CDR2 FNYEAQ. The data are from a study of T-cell reconstitution after alpha-beta-depleted transplantation in children. Study outcomes and limitations: Several patients had high TCRbeta diversity at day 60; it came from surviving recipient T cells and thymic progenitors. The origin of alpha-beta T cells about two months after transplant was reportedly several hundred expanded graft clones. One year after transplant, T-cell counts and diversity came mostly from newly produced T cells.

For TCRbeta, the library was prepared with unique molecular identifiers. MiXCR, run by TCRdb on the PCR reads, gives a single entry per CDR3 protein. The sample has some 450,000 distinct CDR3 sequences, around two fifths seen once. The material was PBMCs, obtained before TCRalphabeta/CD19-depleted stem cell transplant. The sequence derives from a girl aged 2 to 10 with aplastic anemia, due to receive a stem cell transplant. This chain uses TRBV7-6 with TRBJ2-5; either TRBD1 or TRBD2 may supply D (6 bases each). CDR3 residues: CATSSGASGETQYF. CDR3 in DNA: TGTGCCACCTCATCGGGGGCCTCCGGGGAGACCCAGTACTTC.